This T cell receptor (beta chain) was found in a study of T cell responses to AZD1222 COVID-19 vaccine. Libraries were prepared by immunoSEQ multiplex PCR; TCRdb keeps only in-frame clonotypes and omits some of them. This sample carries approximately 110,000 clones, about 80% of them seen once, and the ten largest clones take less than 6%. The study, taken as a whole, reports: Spike-specific TCR depth and breadth grew after two AZD1222 doses. Nearly half of the spike-specific TCRs reportedly recognize variant regions that carry no mutations. CD4 TCRs linked to vaccination spanned spike, dominating at 160-218 and 743-854.

About this clone: Its matching antigen is unknown.

V was cut by 4 bases and J by 3 bases, with 11 bases left in between. Germline V lookup: CDR1 SQVTM, CDR2 ANQGSEA. This CDR3 contains 13 residues. V is TRBV29-1 and J is TRBJ2-3; D is undetermined. This sequence was found in an adult in good health. The material was peripheral blood, obtained on day 0 of AZD1222 vaccination. This chain's CDR3 is CSVVSGKTDTQYF. The CDR3 DNA is TGCAGCGTTGTTTCAGGTAAAACAGATACGCAGTATTTT.